The 23 T cell receptor beta chains given below trace back to one sample, sequenced in a study of blood T cell repertoires in COVID-19. The repertoire was sequenced with immunoSEQ multiplex PCR; TCRdb's copy has only in-frame clones and lacks some. The sample shows about 250,000 clones, roughly 86% of them seen only once. Input material: peripheral blood. All receptors come from a woman aged 60-75 years who had recovered from COVID-19.

This clone was detected only once. The rearrangement joins TRBV19 to TRBJ2-6; D possibly corresponds to TRBD2 (6 bases). Trimming shortened V by 2 bases and J by 4 bases, and 15 bases separated the two germline ends. The CDR3 length is 17 residues. Germline V gene lookup returns CDR1 LNHDA and CDR2 SQIVND (reference sequence). CDR3: CASSIRGGLSGANVLTF. CDR3 in DNA: TGTGCCAGTAGTATAAGGGGAGGACTCTCGGGGGCCAACGTCCTGACTTTC.

V gene TRBV5-1 combines with J gene TRBJ2-1; the match to TRBD2 covers 7 bases. The germline gives CDR1 SGHRS, CDR2 YFSETQ. Trimming cost V 0 bases and J 0 bases; bases outside gene matches: 9. This CDR3 spans 18 amino acids. The CDR3 reads CASSLGHGGGSSYNEQFF. In nucleotides, the CDR3 is TGCGCCAGCAGCTTGGGTCACGGCGGGGGAAGCTCCTACAATGAGCAGTTCTTC.

This clone was seen only a few times. The V and J genes are TRBV28 and TRBJ1-4; D gene uncertain. Germline assignment: CDR1 MDHEN and CDR2 SYDVKM. V was shortened by 8 bases and J by 0 bases, with 13 bases between the two germline ends. The CDR3 contains 15 residues. The CDR3 reads CASEPLGATNEKLFF. CDR3 DNA sequence: TGTGCCAGCGAGCCTCTCGGGGCAACTAATGAAAAACTGTTTTTT.

J is TRBJ1-6 and V is TRBV18; 7 bases line up with TRBD1. The junction had 5 bases not matched to a gene; V was cut back by 3 bases and J by 6 bases. The CDR3 spans 15 residues. The germline CDR1 and CDR2 sequences are KGHSH and LQKENI. For the CDR3, the DNA is TGTGCCAGCTCACCGGGGACAGTTTTTAATTCACCCCTCCACTTT. It codes for CASSPGTVFNSPLHF.

The genes are TRBV29-1 and TRBJ2-7; 10 bases line up with TRBD1. With V trimmed by 7 bases and J by 6 bases, 6 bases remained unmatched. The CDR3 covers 12 residues. From germline, CDR1 is SQVTM and CDR2 ANQGSEA. In DNA, the CDR3 is TGCAGCGCCCGGGACAGGGGCCTCGAGCAGTACTTC. It encodes CSARDRGLEQYF.

The chain joins TRBV5-1 to TRBJ2-5, with 14 nucleotides matching TRBD2. The germline V gene encodes CDR1 SGHRS and CDR2 YFSETQ. J gave up 4 bases and V 5 bases, and 7 bases lay outside the gene matches. This CDR3 comprises 16 residues. CDR3 protein: CASSLFGTSGGETQYF. Written as DNA, the CDR3 is TGCGCCAGCAGTCTGTTTGGGACTAGCGGGGGAGAGACCCAGTACTTC. Full variable domain (rest looked up from reference TRBV5-1 and TRBJ2-5): KAGVTQTPRYLIKTRGQQVTLSCSPISGHRSVSWYQQTPGQGLQFLFEYFSETQRNKGNFPGRFSGRQFSNSRSEMNVSTLELGDSALYLCASSLFGTSGGETQYFGPGTRLLVL.

Remarks on this clone: One end of the junction is discordant with germline, which a read error may explain. The chain links TRBV7-7 to TRBJ2-1, with 8 nucleotides matching TRBD2. Germline loops: CDR1 SSHAT, CDR2 FNYEAQ (reference sequence). The CDR3 has 13 amino acids. CDR3 residues: CASSPGGGNEQFF. DNA for the CDR3: TGTGCTAGCAGCCCCGGGGGGGGCAATGAGCAGTTCTTC. Using reference TRBV7-7 and TRBJ2-1 for the parts outside the CDR3, the full variable domain is GAGVSQSPRYKVTKRGQDVTLRCDPISSHATLYWYQQALGQGPEFLTYFNYEAQPDKSGLPSDRFSAERPEGSISTLTIQRTEQRDSAMYRCASSPGGGNEQFFGPGTRLTVL.

This clone came up a few times. The gene calls are TRBV2 and TRBJ1-1; D possibly corresponds to TRBD1 (6 bases). The CDR3 has 12 residues. Germline assignment: CDR1 SNHLY and CDR2 FYNNEI. V lost 6 bases to trimming and J lost 5 bases, with 10 bases between them. CDR3 sequence (DNA): TGTGCCAGCAGCGGGGGGCGGACTGAAGCTTTCTTT. The encoded protein is CASSGGRTEAFF.

The chain couples TRBV27 to TRBJ2-7; 12 bases fit TRBD2. Germline-derived CDR1 and CDR2 are MNHEY and SMNVEV (reference sequence). The V and J ends lost 2 bases and 0 bases, in that order; junction bases with no gene match: 8. The CDR3 extends over 18 amino acids. This chain's CDR3 is CASSLNPSGGGSSYEQYF. The CDR3 DNA reads as TGTGCCAGCAGTTTAAACCCTAGCGGGGGGGGGAGCTCCTACGAGCAGTACTTC.

The CDR3 DNA is TGTGCCAGCAGCCCGTCGATAAGCCTCTATGGCTACACCTTC. Its translation: CASSPSISLYGYTF. The rearrangement links TRBV7-9 to TRBJ1-2, with D hard to call. V lost 5 bases and J 4 bases, leaving 14 bases between the germline ends. The CDR3 is 14 amino acids. Germline assignment: CDR1 SEHNR and CDR2 FQNEAQ (reference sequence).

The rearrangement uses TRBV21-1 and TRBJ2-5; TRBD1 is the table's D call and was not checked against the DNA. TRBV21-1 is given as a pseudogene. CDR3 size: 16 residues. The CDR3 reads CASSKKAPRGPQTQYF. CDR3 coding DNA: TGTGCCAGCAGCAAAAAAGCCCCGAGGGGGCCTCAGACCCAGTACTTC.

In the case of this clone: A far larger clone is one base from this, pointing to a likely read error. This chain joins TRBV7-2 and TRBJ1-1, with unresolved D. This CDR3 is built from 14 residues. V shed 2 bases and J shed 0 bases, with 7 bases lying between them. In germline, CDR1 is SGHTA, CDR2 FQGNSA. CDR3 nucleotides: TGTGCCAGCAGCTTATGGGCCATGAACACTGAAGCTTTCTTT. Amino acids: CASSLWAMNTEAFF.

J is TRBJ2-2 and V is TRBV7-2; D perhaps matches TRBD1 (6 bases). The CDR3 loop spans 13 amino acids. V lost 5 bases to trimming and J lost 7 bases, with 11 bases between them. Germline V CDR1 and CDR2: SGHTA, FQGNSA. The CDR3 nucleotides read TGTGCCAGCAGCCTAAGGGGGTACGGGGAGCTGTTTTTT. It specifies CASSLRGYGELFF.

The V gene is TRBV2, the J gene TRBJ2-5; D perhaps matches TRBD2 (5 bases). Trimming shortened V by 3 bases and J by 2 bases, and 16 bases separated the two germline ends. Germline V lookup: CDR1 SNHLY, CDR2 FYNNEI. The CDR3 spans 16 residues. The CDR3 DNA reads TGTGCCAGCAGTGATTTTTGGGGAGAGAGGCAAGAGACCCAGTACTTC. Protein: CASSDFWGERQETQYF.

The V and J genes are TRBV2 and TRBJ2-1, with TRBD1 as a possible D gene (6 bases). Germline lookup yields CDR1 SNHLY and CDR2 FYNNEI. The CDR3 runs 15 residues. The germline V and J ends were trimmed by 4 bases and 9 bases, with 19 bases remaining between them. CDR3 sequence (DNA): TGTGCCAGCAGTGGCCAGCTCCAAAGGGGGACTGAGCAGTTCTTC. Translation: CASSGQLQRGTEQFF.

The genes are TRBV5-6 and TRBJ2-5; possible D gene TRBD2, 5 bases. The CDR3 length is 16 residues. Germline assignment: CDR1 SGHDT and CDR2 YYEEEE. V lost 3 bases and J 5 bases, leaving 20 bases between the germline ends. CDR3 DNA: TGTGCCAGCAGCTACTTAGGAAGCTTAACGGGGGAGACCCAGTACTTC. Translated, it gives CASSYLGSLTGETQYF. Filled out from reference TRBV5-6 and TRBJ2-5, the complete variable domain reads DAGVTQSPTHLIKTRGQQVTLRCSPKSGHDTVSWYQQALGQGPQFIFQYYEEEERQRGNFPDRFSGHQFPNYSSELNVNALLLGDSALYLCASSYLGSLTGETQYFGPGTRLLVL.

The chain couples TRBV7-2 to TRBJ2-5, with TRBD2 identical over 7 bases. Germline trimming cut 1 base from V and 2 bases from J; bases unmatched to any gene: 4. Germline CDR1 reads SGHTA; CDR2 reads FQGNSA. This CDR3 is 15 amino acids long. This chain's CDR3 is CASSLVSGVQETQYF. CDR3 coding DNA: TGTGCCAGCAGCTTAGTAAGCGGGGTACAAGAGACCCAGTACTTC.

DNA of the CDR3: TGTGCCAGCAGTTGGCGACAGGGCAATCAGCCCCAGCATTTT. This gives the protein CASSWRQGNQPQHF. The rearrangement links TRBV28 to TRBJ1-5, with D perhaps TRBD1 (6 bases). The CDR3 extends over 14 amino acids. Germline V gene sequence: CDR1 MDHEN, CDR2 SYDVKM. The V end lost 4 bases, the J end lost 2 bases, and 9 bases lay between the germline ends. Looking up the rest from reference TRBV28 and TRBJ1-5 gives the full variable domain: DVKVTQSSRYLVKRTGEKVFLECVQDMDHENMFWYRQDPGLGLRLIYFSYDVKMKEKGDIPEGYSVSREKKERFSLILESASTNQTSMYLCASSWRQGNQPQHFGDGTRLSIL.

V is TRBV2 and J is TRBJ2-2; 11 nucleotides agree with TRBD1. CDR1 is SNHLY and CDR2 is FYNNEI in the germline V gene. J lost 5 bases, V lost 7 bases, and 3 bases had no gene match. There are 14 residues in the CDR3. The CDR3 region is CASIWDRGTGELFF. DNA for the CDR3: TGTGCCAGCATCTGGGACAGGGGGACCGGGGAGCTGTTTTTT.

The rearrangement links TRBV3-1 (or the pseudogene TRBV3-2) to TRBJ1-1, with D hard to call. Germline CDR1 reads LGHDT; CDR2 reads YNNKEL (reference sequence). The V gene lost 3 bases and the J gene lost 1 base, with 6 bases spanning the gap. This CDR3 is built from 13 residues. The CDR3 loop is CASSQPGNTEAFF. CDR3 nucleotide sequence: TGTGCCAGCAGCCAGCCAGGGAACACTGAAGCTTTCTTT.

This chain uses TRBV18 with TRBJ1-1; 8 nucleotides match TRBD1. The CDR3 has 13 residues. V lost 6 bases and J lost 1; bases outside the gene matches: 1. Per germline, CDR1 KGHSH and CDR2 LQKENI. The CDR3 nucleotides read TGTGCCAGCTCTGACAGGGGGAACACTGAAGCTTTCTTT. Protein: CASSDRGNTEAFF.

The chain joins TRBV24-1 to TRBJ2-3; D might be TRBD1 (6 bases). Trimming left V 4 bases short and J 6 bases short, with 16 bases between. The CDR3 consists of 15 residues. Germline CDR1 is KGHDR and CDR2 is SFDVKD. DNA for the CDR3: TGTGCCACCAGTGAAAGACAGGCCTGGGGGGATACGCAGTATTTT. Amino acids: CATSERQAWGDTQYF.

The chain is built from TRBV29-1 and TRBJ1-2; 8 nucleotides line up with TRBD1. The V gene end was trimmed by 6 bases and the J gene end by 4 bases; junction bases not matched to a gene: 7. There are 13 residues in the CDR3. Germline V gene lookup returns CDR1 SQVTM and CDR2 ANQGSEA. This CDR3 is CSVRAGQAYGYTF. CDR3 in DNA: TGCAGCGTACGGGCGGGACAGGCCTATGGCTACACCTTC.